The TCR beta chain under discussion was sequenced for a study of beta chain features in type 1 diabetes. Overall study results and limits: Insertions at VDJ junctions were less frequent in type 1 diabetes patients. These patients also deleted more nucleotides at the same junctions.

This CDR3 contains 16 residues. CDR1 and CDR2 from the germline V gene are SNHLY and FYNNEI. Trimming removed 0 bases at V and 6 bases at J, with 17 bases between. Expressed TCRB transcripts got sequenced, as all isolated RNA was reverse transcribed. Measured with immunoSEQ multiplex PCR; TCRdb has only the in-frame clones, and not every one. The table has about 240,000 clones, 25% to 30% seen once. Only one count was recorded for this clone. Its antigen is unknown. The receptor comes from a man aged 25-45 years in good health. V is TRBV2 and J is TRBJ2-5; tentative D call: TRBD2 (5 bases). Material for sequencing was central memory CD4+ T cells from blood. The CDR3 DNA follows: TGTGCCAGCAGTGAAGCGACCGGGAACCACGCGAAGACCCAGTACTTC. Translation gives CASSEATGNHAKTQYF.